This T cell receptor (beta chain) is drawn from a study of vaccination effects on CD4 cells after COVID-19. Study in general: Post-vaccine specimens were collected at a median of 72 days following the second dose. Study observations and caveats: Clonal contraction was marked in infection- and vaccine-induced clones late after vaccination.

About this clone itself: Its target is not known.

Cultured cells yielded isolated CD4+ T cells after 10 days. BNT162b2 vaccine or mRNA-1273 vaccine was given to participants in two doses. IL-2 medium took the place of half the medium on both days 3 and 7. The germline gives CDR1 LGHNA, CDR2 YNFKEQ. The ends were cut back, 1 base at V and 4 bases at J, with 2 bases in the middle. This CDR3 region has 12 residues. Method: immunoSEQ multiplex PCR; TCRdb's copy keeps in-frame clones and lacks some. The profile shows 65,000 to 90,000 clones, roughly 73% of them singletons. The sequence came from a human donor who received a COVID-19 vaccine. The genes are TRBV4-2 and TRBJ1-3; D is unclear. Sequenced here: CD4+ T cells from PBMCs cultured without peptide, sampled after COVID-19 vaccination. CDR3 protein: CASSQVGNTIYF. The CDR3 nucleotides read TGTGCCAGCAGCCAAGTCGGAAACACCATATATTTT.